This T cell receptor (beta chain) was recorded in a study of cytomegalovirus exposure and HLA in healthy donors. Turning to the study itself: The platform used for the roughly 130 validation repertoires matched that of the roughly 720 first-cohort repertoires, a later analysis reported. Study results and caveats: The study flagged 150 to 200 TCR beta chains as cytomegalovirus-associated. High sensitivity and specificity were reportedly achieved when the classifier diagnosed cytomegalovirus status. Across donors, most TCRs were seen rarely, yet some public ones were widespread.

This CDR3 has 15 residues. Germline V gene data show CDR1 as SGDLS and CDR2 as YYNGEE. Trimming removed 5 bases from V and 2 bases from J; junction bases left unmatched: 7. Notes on this clone: Its matching antigen is unknown.

Clones were read by immunoSEQ multiplex PCR, and TCRdb kept only the in-frame ones, dropping some. The repertoire consists of around 300,000 clones, with around 87% occurring once and the leading ten covering roughly 1%. The sequence came from a young woman in good health and CMV-seronegative. Specimen: PBMCs. This rearrangement joins TRBV9 to TRBJ2-1; 7 positions match TRBD1. CDR3 nucleotide sequence: TGTGCCAGCAGTGTACAGGGGCAGCCCTACAATGAGCAGTTCTTC. Its protein is CASSVQGQPYNEQFF.